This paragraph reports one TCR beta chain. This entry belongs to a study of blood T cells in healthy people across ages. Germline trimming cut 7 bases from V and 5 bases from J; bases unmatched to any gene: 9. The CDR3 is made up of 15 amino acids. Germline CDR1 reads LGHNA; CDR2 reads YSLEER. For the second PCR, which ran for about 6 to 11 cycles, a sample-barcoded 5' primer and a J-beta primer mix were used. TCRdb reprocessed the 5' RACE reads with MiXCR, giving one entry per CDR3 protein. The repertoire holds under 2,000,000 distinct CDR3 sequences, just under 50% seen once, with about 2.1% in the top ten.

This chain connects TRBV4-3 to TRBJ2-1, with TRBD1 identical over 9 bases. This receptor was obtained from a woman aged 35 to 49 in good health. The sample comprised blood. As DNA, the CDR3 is TGCGCCAGCAACCTGGGGGGACAGGGCAACAATGAGCAGTTCTTC. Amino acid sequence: CASNLGGQGNNEQFF.